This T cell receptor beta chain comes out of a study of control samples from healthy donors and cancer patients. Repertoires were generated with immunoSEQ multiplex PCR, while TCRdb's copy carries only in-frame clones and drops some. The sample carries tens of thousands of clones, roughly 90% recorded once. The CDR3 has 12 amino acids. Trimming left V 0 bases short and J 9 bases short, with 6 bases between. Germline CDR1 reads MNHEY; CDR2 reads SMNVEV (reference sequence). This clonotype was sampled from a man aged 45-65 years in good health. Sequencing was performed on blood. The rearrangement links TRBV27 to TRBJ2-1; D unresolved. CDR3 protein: CASSLSYGEQFF. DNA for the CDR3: TGTGCCAGCAGTTTATCGTACGGTGAGCAGTTCTTC.